The 21 T cell receptor beta chains in this list originate from one sample, sequenced in a study of CD8 T cells in ankylosing spondylitis. A single record per CDR3 protein comes from TCRdb applying MiXCR to the 5' RACE reads. The table lists approximately 30,000 distinct CDR3 sequences, about 7.2% of them singletons, with under 12% in the top ten. The sample comprised blood, either unsorted or a sorted T cell fraction (not recorded which). Receptors were obtained from a male donor with ankylosing spondylitis or in good health (not recorded which).

In its sample, this clonotype was seen many times. The chain combines TRBV12-3 or TRBV12-4 with TRBJ2-1; D is unresolved. Between the trimmed V and J ends, which lost 2 bases and 8 bases, there was a span of 4 bases. This CDR3 has 11 amino acids. In DNA form, the CDR3 reads TGTGCCAGCAGTTTACTGGATGAGCAGTTCTTC. Translation: CASSLLDEQFF.

This clonotype has ten or more counts. The V and J genes are TRBV11-2 and TRBJ2-1, with D possibly TRBD2 on 5 matching bases. Germline assignment: CDR1 SGHAT and CDR2 FQNNGV. CDR3 size: 14 residues. The ends were cut back, 5 bases at V and 4 bases at J, with 12 bases in the middle. CDR3 sequence reads: CASSRLTSYNEQFF. CDR3 DNA sequence: TGTGCCAGCAGCCGCCTTACTAGTTACAATGAGCAGTTCTTC. Variable domain in full (rest from reference TRBV11-2 and TRBJ2-1): EAGVAQSPRYKIIEKRQSVAFWCNPISGHATLYWYQQILGQGPKLLIQFQNNGVVDDSQLPKDRFSAERLKGVDSTLKIQPAKLEDSAVYLCASSRLTSYNEQFFGPGTRLTVL.

This rearrangement joins TRBV7-9 to TRBJ2-1; 11 bases are shared with TRBD2. The CDR3 contains 15 residues. The trim removed 5 bases at V and 4 bases at J, leaving 4 bases unmatched. The V gene's germline CDR1 is SEHNR and CDR2 FQNEAQ (reference sequence). CDR3 DNA sequence: TGTGCCAGCAGCCCTAGGACTAGCGGGTACAATGAGCAGTTCTTC. Translating it yields CASSPRTSGYNEQFF.

This clonotype came up many times. The J gene is TRBJ2-1, the V gene TRBV15; either TRBD1 or TRBD2 may supply D (5 bases each). CDR3 length: 17 residues. The ends were cut back, 1 base at V and 0 bases at J, with 13 bases in the middle. Germline V gene data show CDR1 as LNHNV and CDR2 as YYDKDF (reference sequence). The CDR3 region has the DNA TGTGCCACCAGCAGAGTCGGGGCAGGGAGCTCCTACAATGAGCAGTTCTTC. This encodes CATSRVGAGSSYNEQFF. The variable domain in full, with the rest retrieved from reference TRBV15 and TRBJ2-1, is DAMVIQNPRYQVTQFGKPVTLSCSQTLNHNVMYWYQQKSSQAPKLLFHYYDKDFNNEADTPDNFQSRRPNTSFCFLDIRSPGLGDTAMYLCATSRVGAGSSYNEQFFGPGTRLTVL.

This clonotype was recorded many times. The genes are TRBV24-1 and TRBJ2-5, with a weak D call TRBD2 (6 bases). There are 13 residues in the CDR3. Germline V gene sequence: CDR1 KGHDR, CDR2 SFDVKD. The V end lost 7 bases, the J end lost 5 bases, and 13 bases lay between the germline ends. CDR3: CATSLGTVETQYF. In DNA form, the CDR3 reads TGTGCCACCAGCCTCGGGACTGTGGAGACCCAGTACTTC.

This clonotype was observed at least ten times. The chain joins TRBV12-3 or TRBV12-4 to TRBJ1-5; TRBD1 matches 7 bases. This CDR3 has 14 amino acids. With 5 bases clipped from V and 2 bases from J, the junction kept 3 bases outside the gene matches. CDR3 coding DNA: TGTGCCAGCAGTCCTACAGGGGGCAATCAGCCCCAGCATTTT. Amino acids: CASSPTGGNQPQHF.

This clonotype was recorded at least ten times. The rearrangement uses TRBV5-1 and TRBJ1-5, with 8 bases identical to TRBD1. This CDR3 has 18 residues. Germline V gene data show CDR1 as SGHRS and CDR2 as YFSETQ. V was pared by 4 bases and J by 3 bases, with 15 bases of the junction left unmatched. This CDR3 is CASSPLEMTGDYNQPQHF. In nucleotides, the CDR3 is TGCGCCAGCAGCCCTCTCGAGATGACAGGGGATTACAATCAGCCCCAGCATTTT.

This clonotype was observed a few times. The chain uses TRBV6-1 and TRBJ2-7, with TRBD2 as a possible D gene (6 bases). CDR1 is MNHNS, CDR2 SASEGT, per germline. The CDR3 is made up of 15 amino acids. Trimming pared 8 bases from V and 0 bases from J, leaving 17 bases between. The CDR3 DNA follows: TGTGCCAGCCTCGGGGTCCGGGAGAGCTCCTACGAGCAGTACTTC. Residues: CASLGVRESSYEQYF.

The genes are TRBV11-2 and TRBJ2-2; a weak D match, TRBD2 (6 bases). The V end lost 4 bases, the J end lost 4 bases, and 19 bases lay between the germline ends. The length of the CDR3 is 17 residues. The germline V gene has CDR1 SGHAT and CDR2 FQNNGV. The CDR3 protein is CASSSGTWEPGTGELFF. In DNA, the CDR3 is TGTGCCAGCAGCTCCGGGACTTGGGAACCTGGCACCGGGGAGCTGTTTTTT.

This clonotype has at least ten counts. CDR3 sequence reads: CASSAGSRNEQFF. The CDR3 nucleotides are TGTGCCAGCAGTGCGGGATCACGGAATGAGCAGTTCTTC. The chain couples TRBV5-5 to TRBJ2-1; D is perhaps TRBD2 (6 bases). Germline-derived CDR1 and CDR2 are SGHKS and YYEKEE (reference sequence). This CDR3 has 13 residues. Trimming shortened V by 5 bases and J by 7 bases, and 13 bases separated the two germline ends.

This clonotype was counted ten times or more. This sequence joins TRBV13 and TRBJ1-1; TRBD1 matches at 8 bases. Germline CDR1 reads PRHDT; CDR2 reads FYEKMQ (reference sequence). This CDR3 region has 17 residues. Unmatched junction bases numbered 16, after V lost 5 bases and J lost 5 bases. CDR3 loop: CASSKRPGGDRRTEAFF. The DNA of the CDR3 is TGTGCCAGCAGCAAACGCCCGGGGGGGGACAGGAGGACTGAAGCTTTCTTT.

Judged by abundance, this clonotype is medium-sized. The rearrangement joins TRBV20-1 to TRBJ2-3; a weak D match, TRBD2 (5 bases). V gave up 5 bases and J gave up 2 bases, with 8 bases separating them. The CDR3 has 12 residues. Germline V lookup: CDR1 DFQATT, CDR2 SNEGSKA (reference sequence). For the CDR3, the DNA is TGCAGTGCTGGAGGATTCACAGATACGCAGTATTTT. Translated: CSAGGFTDTQYF.

This clonotype was counted only a few times. The chain uses TRBV20-1 and TRBJ2-7, with D unresolved. The CDR3 is 14 amino acids. Per the germline V gene, CDR1 is DFQATT and CDR2 is SNEGSKA (reference sequence). V lost 4 bases, J lost 2 bases, and 15 bases lay in between. The CDR3, as DNA: TGCAGTGCTACCCAGATTAGAGATACCTACGAGCAGTACTTC. Encoded protein: CSATQIRDTYEQYF.

CDR3 bases: TGTGCCAGCAGCCGTTTTCGGGCTATTGGGGCCAACGTCCTGACTTTC. Its translation: CASSRFRAIGANVLTF. The V gene is TRBV7-2, the J gene TRBJ2-6; D not certain. V lost 5 bases and J lost 3, with 14 bases in between. The germline gives CDR1 SGHTA, CDR2 FQGNSA. The CDR3 contains 16 residues.

With regard to this clonotype: A much larger clone is a single base away; this may be a read error. This rearrangement joins TRBV28 to TRBJ2-7; 9 positions match TRBD2. This CDR3 has 14 residues. Germline V CDR1 and CDR2: MDHEN, SYDVKM. The CDR3, as DNA: TGTGCCAGCAGCGGGACTAGCAGCACCTACGAGCAGTGCTTC. As protein: CASSGTSSTYEQCF. The full variable domain, rest sourced from reference TRBV28 and TRBJ2-7, is DVKVTQSSRYLVKRTGEKVFLECVQDMDHENMFWYRQDPGLGLRLIYFSYDVKMKEKGDIPEGYSVSREKKERFSLILESASTNQTSMYLCASSGTSSTYEQCFGPGTRLTVT.

This clonotype was seen repeatedly, ten times or more. This chain connects TRBV6-1 to TRBJ1-1; D ambiguous. V lost 1 base to trimming and J lost 1 base, with 10 bases between them. CDR1 and CDR2 (germline): MNHNS, SASEGT. The CDR3 runs 15 residues. CDR3 sequence reads: CASSEGVEANTEAFF. CDR3 DNA: TGTGCCAGCAGTGAAGGAGTCGAGGCGAACACTGAAGCTTTCTTT.

This clonotype was observed many times. The V and J genes are TRBV5-4 and TRBJ2-1; D might be TRBD1 (5 bases). The germline V gene encodes CDR1 SGHNT and CDR2 YYREEE (reference sequence). The CDR3 length is 11 residues. Trimming left V 0 bases short and J 13 bases short, with 8 bases between. The CDR3 protein is CASSLGQKQFF. The CDR3 region has the DNA TGTGCCAGCAGCTTGGGACAGAAACAGTTCTTC.

This clonotype was detected many times. This chain connects TRBV12-3 or TRBV12-4 to TRBJ2-3; 11 bases align to TRBD2. The CDR3 sequence is 15 residues long. V trimming: 6 bases; J trimming: 3 bases; junction bases outside the gene matches: 5. The CDR3 protein is CASSLGLAETDTQYF. DNA of the CDR3: TGTGCCAGCAGCCTGGGACTAGCGGAAACAGATACGCAGTATTTT.

This clonotype was picked up many times. The chain uses TRBV20-1 and TRBJ2-5; 9 nucleotides align to TRBD1. The CDR3 runs 15 residues. J lost 0 bases, V lost 2 bases, and 4 bases had no gene match. Germline CDR1 DFQATT, CDR2 SNEGSKA (reference sequence). Here the CDR3 DNA reads TGCAGTGCTAGACCCGGGACAGGGTACCAAGAGACCCAGTACTTC. It codes for CSARPGTGYQETQYF.

In its sample, this clonotype ranks as medium-sized (0.01 to 0.1%). The chain joins TRBV28 to TRBJ2-2; no reliable D call. Germline V gene sequence: CDR1 MDHEN, CDR2 SYDVKM. The CDR3 consists of 15 residues. V gave up 2 bases and J gave up 1 base, with 8 bases separating them. CDR3 sequence reads: CASSLDSMNTGELFF. CDR3 DNA: TGTGCCAGCAGTTTAGACTCCATGAACACCGGGGAGCTGTTTTTT.

The rearrangement uses TRBV9 and TRBJ2-7; D perhaps matches TRBD2 (6 bases). V lost 3 bases, J lost 6 bases, and 16 bases lay in between. Germline V gene sequence: CDR1 SGDLS, CDR2 YYNGEE. This CDR3 contains 14 residues. CDR3: CASSAGLAPSEQYF. The CDR3 nucleotides are TGTGCCAGCAGCGCGGGACTCGCCCCCTCCGAGCAGTACTTC.